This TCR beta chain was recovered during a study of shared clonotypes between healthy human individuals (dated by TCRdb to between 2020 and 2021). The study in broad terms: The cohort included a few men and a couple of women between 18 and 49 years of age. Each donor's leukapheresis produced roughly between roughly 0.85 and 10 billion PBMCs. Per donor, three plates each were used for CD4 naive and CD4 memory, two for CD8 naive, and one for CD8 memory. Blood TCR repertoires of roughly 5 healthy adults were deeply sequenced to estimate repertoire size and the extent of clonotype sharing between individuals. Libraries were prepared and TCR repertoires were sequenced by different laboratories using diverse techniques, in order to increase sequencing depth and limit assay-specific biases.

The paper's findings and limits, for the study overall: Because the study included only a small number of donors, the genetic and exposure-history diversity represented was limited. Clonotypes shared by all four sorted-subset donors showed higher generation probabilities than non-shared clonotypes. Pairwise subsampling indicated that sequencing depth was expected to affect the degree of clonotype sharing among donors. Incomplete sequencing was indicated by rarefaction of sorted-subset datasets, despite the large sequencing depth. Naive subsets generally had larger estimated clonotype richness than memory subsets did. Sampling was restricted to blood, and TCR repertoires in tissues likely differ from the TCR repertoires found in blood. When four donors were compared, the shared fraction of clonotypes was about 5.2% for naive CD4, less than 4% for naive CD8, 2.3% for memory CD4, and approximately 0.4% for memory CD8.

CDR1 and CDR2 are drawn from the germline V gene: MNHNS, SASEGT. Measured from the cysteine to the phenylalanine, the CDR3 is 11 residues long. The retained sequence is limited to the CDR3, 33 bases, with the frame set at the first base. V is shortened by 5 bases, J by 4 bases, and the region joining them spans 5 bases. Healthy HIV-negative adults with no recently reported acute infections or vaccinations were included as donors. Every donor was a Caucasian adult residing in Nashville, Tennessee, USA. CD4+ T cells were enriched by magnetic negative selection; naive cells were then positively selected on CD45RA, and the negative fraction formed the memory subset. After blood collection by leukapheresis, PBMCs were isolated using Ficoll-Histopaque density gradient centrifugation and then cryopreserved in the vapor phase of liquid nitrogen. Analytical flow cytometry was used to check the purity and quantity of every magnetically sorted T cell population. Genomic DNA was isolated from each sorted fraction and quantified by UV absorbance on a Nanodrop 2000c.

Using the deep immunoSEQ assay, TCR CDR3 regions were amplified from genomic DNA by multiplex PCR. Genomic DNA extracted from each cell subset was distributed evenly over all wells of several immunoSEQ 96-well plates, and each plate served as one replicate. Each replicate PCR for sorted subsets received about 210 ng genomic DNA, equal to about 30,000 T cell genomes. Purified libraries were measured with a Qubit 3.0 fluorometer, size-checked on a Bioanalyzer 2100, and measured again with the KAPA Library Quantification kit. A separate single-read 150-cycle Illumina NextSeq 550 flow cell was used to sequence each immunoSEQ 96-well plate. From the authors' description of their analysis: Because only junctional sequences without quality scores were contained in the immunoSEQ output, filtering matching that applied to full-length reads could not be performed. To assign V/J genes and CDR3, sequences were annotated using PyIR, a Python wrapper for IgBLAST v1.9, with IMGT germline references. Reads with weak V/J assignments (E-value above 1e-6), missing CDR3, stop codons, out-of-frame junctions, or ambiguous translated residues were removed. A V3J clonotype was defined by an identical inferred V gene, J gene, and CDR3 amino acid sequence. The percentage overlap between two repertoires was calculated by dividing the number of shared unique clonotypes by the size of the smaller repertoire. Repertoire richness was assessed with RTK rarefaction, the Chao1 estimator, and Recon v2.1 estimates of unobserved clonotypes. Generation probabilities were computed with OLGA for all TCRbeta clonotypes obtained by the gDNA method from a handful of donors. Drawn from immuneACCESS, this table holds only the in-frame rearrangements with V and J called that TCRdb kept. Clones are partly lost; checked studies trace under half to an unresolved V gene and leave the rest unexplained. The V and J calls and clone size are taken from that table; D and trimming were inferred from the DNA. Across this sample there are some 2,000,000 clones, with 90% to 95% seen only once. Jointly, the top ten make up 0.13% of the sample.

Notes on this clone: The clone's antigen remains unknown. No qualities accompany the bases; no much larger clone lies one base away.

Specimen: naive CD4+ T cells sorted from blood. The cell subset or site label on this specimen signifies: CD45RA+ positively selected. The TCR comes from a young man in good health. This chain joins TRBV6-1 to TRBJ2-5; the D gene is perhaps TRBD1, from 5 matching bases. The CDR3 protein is CASSQGETQYF. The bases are TGTGCCAGCAGTCAGGGAGAGACCCAGTACTTC.